The clone carrying this TCR beta chain was found once. The target antigen is unknown. Per germline, CDR1 SQVTM and CDR2 ANQGSEA. CDR3 length equals 14 residues. V lost 8 bases, J lost 5 bases, and 14 bases stayed unmatched. This sample is drawn from a study of shared clonotypes between healthy human individuals. Study overall: Donor ages ranged 18 to 49 years: a couple of women, a few men.

Broader study findings: Relative to clonotypes present in all four donors, those not shared had lower generation probabilities. The study generally estimated greater richness for naive than memory subsets. A limitation of the genetic and exposure-history diversity represented arose from few donors.

Naive CD8 cells lacked CD45RO, underwent positive selection for CCR7 and left out terminally differentiated effector memory CD45RA+ cells. Assay used: immunoSEQ multiplex PCR; TCRdb lists only in-frame clones, some missing. The table has roughly 2,000,000 clones, just under 95% seen once; the top ten hold 1% to 1.5%. The origin of this receptor is a young man in good health. This chain joins TRBV29-1 and TRBJ2-7; 8 positions agree with TRBD2. What was sequenced was naive CD8+ T cells sorted from blood. Written as DNA, the CDR3 is TGCAGCTGCCGGGGGGGGGCCCAACGCGACGAGCAGTACTTC. It specifies CSCRGGAQRDEQYF.